Presented here are 20 T cell receptor beta chains from one specimen sequenced in a study of CD8+CD57+ T cells in acquired aplastic anemia. Profiling that covered TCR beta VDJ and CDR3 relied on genomic DNA as its template. MiXCR, run by TCRdb on the reads, gives a single entry per CDR3 protein. In the table there are some 220,000 distinct CDR3 sequences, 30% to 40% of which are singletons. Sample: sorted CD4+, CD8+, or CD8+CD57+ T cells (not recorded which) from PBMCs. The receptors stem from a human donor in good health, serving as a control.

V and J are TRBV7-2 and TRBJ2-7, with 7 bases aligning to TRBD1. J gave up 7 bases and V 1 base, and 7 bases lay outside the gene matches. CDR1 and CDR2 from the germline V gene are SGHTA and FQGNSA. The CDR3 spans 14 residues. CDR3 amino acids: CASSLGDRHNEQYF. The CDR3 bases are TGTGCCAGCAGCTTAGGGGACAGACACAATGAGCAGTACTTC.

This clonotype occurred many times. The genes are TRBV6-1 and TRBJ1-6, with 7 positions matching TRBD1. The ends lost 5 bases at V and 10 bases at J; junction bases unmatched: 8. Germline loops: CDR1 MNHNS, CDR2 SASEGT. The CDR3 spans 14 residues. The CDR3 DNA reads TGTGCCAGCAGTCTATCAGGGGGGCGCTCACCCCTCCACTTT. This codes for CASSLSGGRSPLHF.

The chain links TRBV7-2 to TRBJ1-1; no reliable D call. This CDR3 region has 16 residues. Germline V gene sequence: CDR1 SGHTA, CDR2 FQGNSA. Trimming left V 1 base short and J 1 base short, with 13 bases between. Here the CDR3 DNA reads TGTGCCAGCAGCTTAGGTCGGGGAAGAGGGAACACTGAAGCTTTCTTT. Its translation: CASSLGRGRGNTEAFF.

This clonotype has more than one count but fewer than ten. The J gene is TRBJ2-3, the V gene TRBV3-1; tentatively, D is TRBD2 (5 bases). This CDR3 region has 16 residues. The V end lost 1 base, the J end lost 0 bases, and 11 bases lay between the germline ends. Germline-derived CDR1 and CDR2 are LGHDT and YNNKEL (reference sequence). The CDR3: CASSQVPSPSTDTQYF. The CDR3 region has the DNA TGTGCCAGCAGCCAAGTCCCTAGCCCAAGCACAGATACGCAGTATTTT.

This clonotype was seen at least ten times. J is TRBJ2-7 and V is TRBV19; a weak D match, TRBD1 (5 bases). Germline V lookup: CDR1 LNHDA, CDR2 SQIVND (reference sequence). Between the trimmed V and J ends, which lost 6 bases and 2 bases, there was a span of 17 bases. This CDR3 comprises 15 residues. The CDR3 nucleotides read TGTGCCAGTAGCCCACCGCAGGGTACTCCCTACGAGCAGTACTTC. Translating gives CASSPPQGTPYEQYF.

The chain is built from TRBV19 and TRBJ2-1; D gene uncertain. The CDR3 extends over 15 amino acids. Germline V gives CDR1 LNHDA, CDR2 SQIVND (reference sequence). V dropped 9 bases and J dropped 3 bases, with 18 bases sitting between them. The CDR3 DNA reads TGTGCCAGCTCCCTTAAACAACTGTTCTACAATGAGCAGTTCTTC. Translating it yields CASSLKQLFYNEQFF.

This clonotype was counted a single time. The chain couples TRBV15 to TRBJ1-6, with D tentatively TRBD1 (5 bases). V was trimmed by 6 bases and J by 7 bases, leaving 13 bases between them. This CDR3 has 14 residues. Looked up from germline, CDR1 is LNHNV and CDR2 is YYDKDF (reference sequence). CDR3 coding DNA: TGTGCCACCAGTGAGGGTTGGGGGAATTCACCCCTCCACTTT. It specifies CATSEGWGNSPLHF.

This clonotype appeared many times. The V call is TRBV20-1, the J call TRBJ2-4; the match to TRBD2 covers 8 bases. This CDR3 has 13 residues. J lost 4 bases, V lost 6 bases, and 5 bases had no gene match. Germline CDR1 and CDR2: DFQATT and SNEGSKA (reference sequence). The CDR3 reads CSARGGGKNIQYF. The CDR3 bases are TGCAGTGCCCGCGGCGGGGGGAAAAACATTCAGTACTTC.

This clonotype has only a few counts. This rearrangement joins TRBV9 to TRBJ1-2; D is ambiguous. There are 12 residues in the CDR3. Per germline, CDR1 SGDLS and CDR2 YYNGEE. With 2 bases removed from V and 6 bases from J, the gap between germline ends came to 8 bases. Here the CDR3 reads CASSVRADGYTF. The DNA for the CDR3 is TGTGCCAGCAGCGTTCGGGCGGATGGCTACACCTTC.

About this clonotype: Likely a read error: the CDR3 ends without its conserved phenylalanine or tryptophan. This rearrangement joins TRBV2 to TRBJ2-6; no reliable D call. The CDR3 is 15 amino acids. Germline CDR1 is SNHLY and CDR2 is FYNNEI. Trimming shortened V by 6 bases and J by 1 base, and 10 bases separated the two germline ends. The CDR3 sequence: CASSKQLSGANVLTS. CDR3 sequence (DNA): TGTGCCAGCAGCAAACAGCTTTCTGGGGCCAACGTCCTGACTTCC.

This clonotype was seen many times. CDR3 amino acids: CSAGHELSGNTIYF. The CDR3 DNA is TGCAGTGCTGGTCACGAACTCTCTGGAAACACCATATATTTT. The J gene is TRBJ1-3, the V gene TRBV20-1; no clear D gene. In germline, CDR1 is DFQATT, CDR2 SNEGSKA (reference sequence). The CDR3 covers 14 residues. Trimming left V 5 bases short and J 0 bases short, with 11 bases between.

The chain carries TRBV2 and TRBJ1-2; TRBD1 matches 11 bases. The germline V gene has CDR1 SNHLY and CDR2 FYNNEI. V lost 6 bases and J lost 12; bases outside the gene matches: 9. The CDR3 sequence is 13 residues long. The CDR3 loop reads CASRAGTGGGNTF. CDR3 DNA: TGTGCCAGCAGGGCGGGGACAGGGGGAGGAAACACCTTC.

This sequence joins TRBV6-1 and TRBJ1-4; D gene unclear. The germline CDR1 and CDR2 sequences are MNHNS and SASEGT. Between the trimmed V and J ends, which lost 5 bases and 7 bases, there was a span of 20 bases. The CDR3 is 16 residues long. The CDR3 loop reads CASSPSRRGVGEKLFF. The CDR3 DNA is TGTGCCAGCAGTCCCTCCCGGCGAGGTGTCGGTGAAAAACTGTTTTTT.

This clonotype was seen at least ten times. The CDR3 DNA reads as TGTGCCAGCAGCTTAGGAGGGCACAGCTATGGCTACACCTTC. It is translated as CASSLGGHSYGYTF. The genes are TRBV7-9 and TRBJ1-2; no firm D call. Germline CDR1 and CDR2: SEHNR and FQNEAQ (reference sequence). V was pared by 1 base and J by 4 bases, with 10 bases between. The CDR3 is 14 amino acids.

This chain connects TRBV20-1 to TRBJ1-5; TRBD1 agrees at 7 bases. The CDR3 covers 13 residues. The ends lost 4 bases at V and 6 bases at J; junction bases unmatched: 6. CDR1 and CDR2 (germline): DFQATT, SNEGSKA (reference sequence). The CDR3 region is CSATGQAGQPQHF. The CDR3 DNA is TGCAGTGCTACAGGACAGGCGGGTCAGCCCCAGCATTTT.

This clonotype was recorded only once. The chain uses TRBV2 and TRBJ2-7; no reliable D call. This CDR3 spans 12 amino acids. CDR1 SNHLY and CDR2 FYNNEI come from the germline V gene. Trimming took 6 bases from V and 0 from J, leaving 6 bases between them. CDR3 loop: CASRGFSYEQYF. In DNA form, the CDR3 reads TGTGCCAGCAGGGGTTTCTCCTACGAGCAGTACTTC.

This clonotype was counted many times. This chain connects TRBV11-2 to TRBJ2-3, with 11 bases fitting TRBD2. Trimming cost V 2 bases and J 6 bases; bases outside gene matches: 4. CDR1 is SGHAT, CDR2 FQNNGV, per germline. The CDR3 covers 15 residues. The CDR3 DNA is TGTGCCAGCAGCTTACGTAGCGGGGGGGAGGATACGCAGTATTTT. Translation gives CASSLRSGGEDTQYF.

V usage is TRBV20-1 and J usage is TRBJ2-3, with D maybe TRBD2 (6 bases). Germline-derived CDR1 and CDR2 are DFQATT and SNEGSKA (reference sequence). The germline V and J ends were trimmed by 0 bases and 0 bases, with 19 bases remaining between them. The CDR3 consists of 18 residues. The CDR3 DNA is TGCAGTGCTAGAGACCCCGGTTTGGTAGCGGAGAGCACAGATACGCAGTATTTT. Translated: CSARDPGLVAESTDTQYF.

This clonotype is a singleton in its sample. A much larger clonotype is one base distant, so this may be a read error. The chain couples TRBV12-3 or TRBV12-4 to TRBJ1-1, with unresolved D. This CDR3 contains 15 residues. CDR3 DNA sequence: TGTGCCAGCAGTCTGACCCGATATGGAGACACTGGAGCTTTCTTT. Its protein is CASSLTRYGDTGAFF.

Only a few counts were recorded for this clonotype. This chain links TRBV29-1 with TRBJ1-1, with D tentatively TRBD1 (5 bases). There are 12 residues in the CDR3. Germline-derived CDR1 and CDR2 are SQVTM and ANQGSEA. Trimming left V 3 bases short and J 6 bases short, with 11 bases between. CDR3 sequence reads: CSVDLARAEAFF. The DNA of the CDR3 is TGCAGCGTTGATCTGGCCAGGGCTGAAGCTTTCTTT.